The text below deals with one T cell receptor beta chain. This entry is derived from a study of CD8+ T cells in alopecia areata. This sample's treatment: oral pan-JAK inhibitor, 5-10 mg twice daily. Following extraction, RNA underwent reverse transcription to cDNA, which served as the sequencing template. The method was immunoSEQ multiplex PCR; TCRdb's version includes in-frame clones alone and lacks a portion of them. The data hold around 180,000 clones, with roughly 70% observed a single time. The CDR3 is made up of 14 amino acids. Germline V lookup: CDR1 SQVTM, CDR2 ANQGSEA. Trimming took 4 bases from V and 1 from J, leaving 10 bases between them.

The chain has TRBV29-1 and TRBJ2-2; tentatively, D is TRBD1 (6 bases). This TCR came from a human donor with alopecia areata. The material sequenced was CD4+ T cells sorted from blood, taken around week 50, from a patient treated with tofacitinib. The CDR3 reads CSVGAGVNTGELFF. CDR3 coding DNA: TGCAGCGTTGGGGCAGGGGTGAACACCGGGGAGCTGTTTTTT.